The 30 T cell receptor beta chains given below trace back to one sample, sequenced in a study of low-dose radiotherapy and immunotherapy resistance in tumors. TRAV- and TRBV-specific primers primed first-strand cDNA, covering alpha and beta chains. With a constant-region primer and a V-primer adapter, TCRs were subjected to about 20 PCR cycles of amplification. TCRdb re-analysed the reads in MiXCR, keeping a single row per CDR3 protein. There are about 9,000 distinct CDR3 sequences in the sample; roughly three quarters occur only once, and approximately 7% lies in the top ten. The receptors shown here come from a human donor with advanced metastatic prostate, ovarian, gallbladder or colorectal cancer (not recorded which). This table probably holds off-target reads from a library built for another chain.

The rearrangement links TRBV19 to TRBJ2-2, with a weak D call TRBD2 (6 bases). Germline-derived CDR1 and CDR2 are LNHDA and SQIVND (reference sequence). Trimming took 10 bases from V and 2 from J, leaving 11 bases between them. The CDR3 has 13 residues. In DNA, the CDR3 is TGTGCCATCCGGGACTTAAACACCGGGGAGCTGTTTTTT. Translating it yields CAIRDLNTGELFF.

The chain uses TRBV9 and TRBJ2-1, with TRBD1 identical over 9 bases. The CDR3 totals 17 residues. V was pared by 3 bases and J by 3 bases, with 10 bases of the junction left unmatched. CDR1 and CDR2 from the germline V gene are SGDLS and YYNGEE. DNA for the CDR3: TGTGCCAGCAGCGAGGGGATTGGGGACAGGGTCTACAATGAGCAGTTCTTC. Translation: CASSEGIGDRVYNEQFF.

V usage is TRBV28 and J usage is TRBJ2-5; maybe TRBD2 (6 bases). Trimming stripped 7 bases from V and 5 bases from J, with 8 bases between. The CDR3 consists of 11 residues. The V gene's germline CDR1 is MDHEN and CDR2 SYDVKM. The DNA of the CDR3 is TGTGCCAGCACTGGGAGGGAGACCCAGTACTTC. This encodes CASTGRETQYF.

V is TRBV6-5 and J is TRBJ1-2; D remains unclear. This CDR3 spans 11 amino acids. Per the germline V gene, CDR1 is MNHEY and CDR2 is SVGAGI. Trimming shortened V by 5 bases and J by 8 bases, and 9 bases separated the two germline ends. The CDR3 loop is CASSKDTGYTF. The CDR3 DNA follows: TGTGCCAGCAGTAAAGATACCGGCTACACCTTC.

The rearrangement links TRBV6-8 to TRBJ2-3; 8 bases are shared with TRBD1. Trimming at V came to 4 bases and at J to 2 bases, leaving 8 bases not matched to a gene. CDR1 is MNHGY and CDR2 is SAAAGT in the germline V gene. The CDR3 is made up of 16 amino acids. CDR3: CASSSGQGGITDTQYF. The CDR3 nucleotides read TGTGCCAGCAGTTCCGGACAGGGCGGGATCACAGATACGCAGTATTTT.

V usage is TRBV24-1 and J usage is TRBJ1-2, with 8 bases aligning to TRBD1. Looked up from germline, CDR1 is KGHDR and CDR2 is SFDVKD. J was trimmed by 2 bases and V by 4 bases; bases with no gene match: 5. The CDR3 consists of 15 residues. CDR3 amino acids: CATSDPGQVNYGYTF. DNA for the CDR3: TGTGCCACCAGTGACCCGGGACAGGTCAACTATGGCTACACCTTC.

This clonotype was counted a single time. The CDR3 DNA reads TGTGCCAGCAGGGACAACTCTGGAAACACCATATATTTT. Its translation is CASRDNSGNTIYF. The chain combines TRBV2 with TRBJ1-3, with D tentatively TRBD1 (5 bases). This CDR3 is built from 13 residues. V was trimmed by 6 bases and J by 0 bases, leaving 6 bases between them. Per germline, CDR1 SNHLY and CDR2 FYNNEI.

The chain uses TRBV12-3 or TRBV12-4 and TRBJ1-2; D might be TRBD1 (6 bases). This CDR3 is built from 13 residues. With 5 bases removed from V and 9 bases from J, the gap between germline ends came to 16 bases. Here the CDR3 reads CASSPGTTHSYTF. The DNA of the CDR3 is TGTGCCAGCAGTCCAGGGACAACGCACAGCTACACCTTC.

This chain uses TRBV12-3 or TRBV12-4 with TRBJ2-3; TRBD2 might be the D (7 bases). Trimming cost V 6 bases and J 8 bases, with 24 bases left between them. The CDR3 is made up of 16 amino acids. CDR3 sequence: CASSLHTGGLDPTQYF. The CDR3 region has the DNA TGTGCCAGCAGCTTACATACGGGGGGCCTGGACCCTACGCAGTATTTT.

The CDR3 DNA is TGCAGCGTTGAACGGGGTGACAATGAGCAGTTCTTC. Translating it yields CSVERGDNEQFF. The chain couples TRBV29-1 to TRBJ2-1, with D tentatively TRBD2 (5 bases). Germline V gene lookup returns CDR1 SQVTM and CDR2 ANQGSEA. Trimming took off 2 bases at V and 5 bases at J, with 7 bases between the two ends. The CDR3 consists of 12 residues.

This clonotype was counted a few times. This rearrangement joins TRBV5-4 to TRBJ1-1; D is undetermined. Trimming took 0 bases from V and 2 from J, leaving 5 bases between them. The CDR3 sequence is 13 residues long. Germline-derived CDR1 and CDR2 are SGHNT and YYREEE (reference sequence). The CDR3, as DNA: TGTGCCAGCAGCTTGGGGACTAACACTGAAGCTTTCTTT. Translated, it gives CASSLGTNTEAFF.

J is TRBJ2-1 and V is TRBV6-1; weak D call: TRBD2 (5 bases). Germline V gene sequence: CDR1 MNHNS, CDR2 SASEGT. V was pared by 5 bases and J by 4 bases, with 21 bases between. The CDR3 is 17 amino acids. CDR3 DNA sequence: TGTGCCAGCAGTTACTGGGGTCTTAAGGGAGTGTACAATGAGCAGTTCTTC. It yields the protein CASSYWGLKGVYNEQFF.

The chain employs TRBV12-3 or TRBV12-4 and TRBJ2-1; 7 bases agree with TRBD1. This CDR3 is 15 amino acids long. The trim removed 6 bases at V and 2 bases at J, leaving 7 bases unmatched. In nucleotides, the CDR3 is TGTGCCAGCAGGAACACAGGGGTGGCCTACAATGAGCAGTTCTTC. Its protein product is CASRNTGVAYNEQFF.

This chain uses TRBV12-3 or TRBV12-4 with TRBJ2-7; 9 positions agree with TRBD1. J gave up 9 bases and V 4 bases, and 1 base lay outside the gene matches. CDR3 length equals 11 residues. The CDR3 DNA reads as TGTGCCAGCAGTTCGACAGGGGGGCAGTACTTC. This codes for CASSSTGGQYF.

This chain connects TRBV2 to TRBJ2-7; 7 bases line up with TRBD1. Per germline, CDR1 SNHLY and CDR2 FYNNEI. After removal of 6 bases from V and 0 bases from J, the junction contained 8 bases not matched to a gene. The CDR3 has 15 amino acids. Written as DNA, the CDR3 is TGTGCCAGCAGCAACGACAGGGATCCCTCCTACGAGCAGTACTTC. Its translation is CASSNDRDPSYEQYF. Drawing the rest from reference TRBV2 and TRBJ2-7, the complete variable domain is EPEVTQTPSHQVTQMGQEVILRCVPISNHLYFYWYRQILGQKVEFLVSFYNNEISEKSEIFDDQFSVERPDGSNFTLKIRSTKLEDSAMYFCASSNDRDPSYEQYFGPGTRLTVT.

This clonotype was seen once. J is TRBJ2-7 and V is TRBV5-4; no clear D gene. The germline V gene encodes CDR1 SGHNT and CDR2 YYREEE (reference sequence). Trimming removed 0 bases at V and 1 base at J, with 2 bases between. The CDR3 totals 12 residues. CDR3 residues: CASSLESYEQYF. In DNA form, the CDR3 reads TGTGCCAGCAGCTTGGAGTCCTACGAGCAGTACTTC.

The V call is TRBV28, the J call TRBJ2-2; no firm D call. The CDR3 loop spans 16 amino acids. With 6 bases removed from V and 6 bases from J, the gap between germline ends came to 20 bases. Per germline, CDR1 MDHEN and CDR2 SYDVKM. The CDR3 DNA reads TGTGCCAGCAGCCCGCTTGGTGGGTCGAAATCCGGGGAGCTGTTTTTT. Its translation is CASSPLGGSKSGELFF. The full variable domain, rest sourced from reference TRBV28 and TRBJ2-2, is DVKVTQSSRYLVKRTGEKVFLECVQDMDHENMFWYRQDPGLGLRLIYFSYDVKMKEKGDIPEGYSVSREKKERFSLILESASTNQTSMYLCASSPLGGSKSGELFFGEGSRLTVL.

This clonotype was observed a few times. This CDR3 reads CASSRGRLSYEQYF. Here the CDR3 DNA reads TGTGCCAGCAGTAGGGGTAGACTCTCCTACGAGCAGTACTTC. This chain connects TRBV2 to TRBJ2-7, with TRBD1 as a possible D gene (5 bases). Trimming cost V 5 bases and J 0 bases, with 11 bases left between them. This CDR3 is 14 amino acids long. CDR1 and CDR2 (germline): SNHLY, FYNNEI. Together with reference TRBV2 and TRBJ2-7, the CDR3 gives the full variable domain: EPEVTQTPSHQVTQMGQEVILRCVPISNHLYFYWYRQILGQKVEFLVSFYNNEISEKSEIFDDQFSVERPDGSNFTLKIRSTKLEDSAMYFCASSRGRLSYEQYFGPGTRLTVT.

This clonotype was counted only a few times. V gene TRBV2 combines with J gene TRBJ2-7; D not resolved. Trimming removed 4 bases from V and 4 bases from J, with 2 bases in between. The CDR3 has 10 amino acids. Germline V lookup: CDR1 SNHLY, CDR2 FYNNEI. In DNA, the CDR3 is TGTGCCAGCAGTGGGTACGAGCAGTACTTC. It translates to CASSGYEQYF. The full variable domain, its missing parts supplied by reference TRBV2 and TRBJ2-7, is EPEVTQTPSHQVTQMGQEVILRCVPISNHLYFYWYRQILGQKVEFLVSFYNNEISEKSEIFDDQFSVERPDGSNFTLKIRSTKLEDSAMYFCASSGYEQYFGPGTRLTVT.

The chain couples TRBV28 to TRBJ2-7, with D unresolved. This CDR3 comprises 12 residues. Deletions cut 6 bases from V and 6 bases from J, with 12 bases between. Germline assignment: CDR1 MDHEN and CDR2 SYDVKM. CDR3: CASSPKTFEQYF. The CDR3 coding sequence is TGTGCCAGCAGCCCCAAGACATTCGAGCAGTACTTC.

The genes are TRBV5-5 and TRBJ2-3; 9 bases line up with TRBD1. Germline values: CDR1 SGHKS, CDR2 YYEKEE (reference sequence). This CDR3 is built from 15 residues. After removal of 3 bases from V and 1 base from J, the junction contained 3 bases not matched to a gene. The CDR3 reads CASSSGQGRTDTQYF. DNA for the CDR3: TGTGCCAGCAGCTCCGGACAGGGGCGCACAGATACGCAGTATTTT.

The chain uses TRBV27 and TRBJ2-2, with a tentative D call TRBD1 (5 bases). Trimming cost V 5 bases and J 9 bases, with 13 bases left between them. The CDR3 runs 13 residues. Germline CDR1 MNHEY, CDR2 SMNVEV (reference sequence). The CDR3 sequence is CASSLIRDRELFF. The CDR3 nucleotides read TGTGCCAGCAGTCTTATCAGGGATAGGGAGCTGTTTTTT.

The chain carries TRBV4-2 and TRBJ2-5; 7 bases are shared with TRBD2. V dropped 5 bases and J dropped 4; count of bases not matched to a gene: 16. The CDR3 sequence is 17 residues long. Germline V gene data show CDR1 as LGHNA and CDR2 as YNFKEQ. The CDR3 reads CASSSFEPQRGGETQYF. The CDR3 region has the DNA TGTGCCAGCAGCTCTTTCGAGCCTCAGCGGGGAGGAGAGACCCAGTACTTC.

The gene calls are TRBV28 and TRBJ1-1; 8 bases align to TRBD1. V shed 5 bases, J shed 5 bases, and the junction held 13 bases outside the gene matches. The CDR3 is made up of 16 amino acids. From germline, CDR1 is MDHEN and CDR2 SYDVKM. CDR3: CASSRTPGGARTEAFF. CDR3 in DNA: TGTGCCAGCAGTCGCACCCCAGGGGGCGCGCGTACTGAAGCTTTCTTT.

This chain links TRBV5-1 with TRBJ2-1; 10 positions match TRBD2. CDR3 size: 16 residues. Unmatched junction bases numbered 10, after V lost 4 bases and J lost 6 bases. The germline gives CDR1 SGHRS, CDR2 YFSETQ. The CDR3 protein is CASSPPLAGASNEQFF. The CDR3, as DNA: TGCGCCAGCAGCCCTCCCCTAGCGGGGGCCTCCAATGAGCAGTTCTTC. Supplemented by reference TRBV5-1 and TRBJ2-1, the full variable domain reads KAGVTQTPRYLIKTRGQQVTLSCSPISGHRSVSWYQQTPGQGLQFLFEYFSETQRNKGNFPGRFSGRQFSNSRSEMNVSTLELGDSALYLCASSPPLAGASNEQFFGPGTRLTVL.

The chain recombines TRBV2 with TRBJ2-3; D ambiguous. V was shortened by 3 bases and J by 0 bases, with 10 bases between the two germline ends. This CDR3 region has 15 residues. From germline, CDR1 is SNHLY and CDR2 FYNNEI. CDR3 loop: CASSEGQTSTDTQYF. The CDR3 DNA reads TGTGCCAGCAGTGAGGGTCAGACTAGCACAGATACGCAGTATTTT.

The CDR3 DNA reads as TGTGCCAGCAGTTTATACGGTTCCTACGAGCAGTACTTC. Protein: CASSLYGSYEQYF. The chain carries TRBV28 and TRBJ2-7, with D unresolved. Trimming took off 1 base at V and 1 base at J, with 5 bases between the two ends. Germline V gene lookup returns CDR1 MDHEN and CDR2 SYDVKM. The CDR3 is made up of 13 amino acids.

The CDR3 DNA reads TGTGCCAGCAGTACTAACAACGGCTATGGCTACACCTTC. It translates to CASSTNNGYGYTF. The chain is built from TRBV28 and TRBJ1-2; D remains ambiguous. Germline values: CDR1 MDHEN, CDR2 SYDVKM. This CDR3 contains 13 residues. V shed 5 bases and J shed 4 bases, with 11 bases lying between them.

This chain connects TRBV9 to TRBJ1-1; tentative D call: TRBD1 (6 bases). Between the trimmed V and J ends, which lost 4 bases and 1 base, there was a span of 8 bases. CDR3 size: 13 residues. Per germline, CDR1 SGDLS and CDR2 YYNGEE. The DNA for the CDR3 is TGTGCCAGCAGCCCACAGGGGAACACTGAAGCTTTCTTT. It translates to CASSPQGNTEAFF.

The V call is TRBV4-2, the J call TRBJ2-7; tentative D call: TRBD2 (6 bases). V dropped 1 base and J dropped 2 bases, with 12 bases sitting between them. Germline V gene data show CDR1 as LGHNA and CDR2 as YNFKEQ. This CDR3 is 15 amino acids long. CDR3 DNA sequence: TGTGCCAGCAGCCAAGCGTGGGAGGCTGCCTACGAGCAGTACTTC. This encodes CASSQAWEAAYEQYF.